The text below deals with one T cell receptor (beta chain). The sample belongs to a study of blood T cell repertoires in COVID-19. The overall study: The study drew acute and convalescent COVID-19 samples from the United States, Italy and Spain. Sources were T cells, B-cell-depleted T cells, or PBMCs; the material itself was cDNA or gDNA.

In the original workflow: Amplification from reference gene primers served as the basis for estimated nucleated cell counts. Clones were read by immunoSEQ multiplex PCR, and TCRdb kept only the in-frame ones, dropping some. V and J calls and clone size come straight from that table; D and trimming were deduced from the DNA. The table lists some 64,000 clones, 75% to 85% of them singletons. The CDR3 contains 14 residues. Germline CDR1 and CDR2: MNHEY and SMNVEV (reference sequence). The V gene lost 2 bases and the J gene lost 5 bases, with 10 bases spanning the gap. Sequenced: peripheral blood. The origin of this receptor is an older woman with acute or convalescent COVID-19. The chain uses TRBV27 and TRBJ1-5, with D hard to call. The CDR3 coding sequence is TGTGCCAGCAGTTTACTCAAAGGAGATCAGCCCCAGCATTTT. Translated, it gives CASSLLKGDQPQHF.